This TCR beta chain stems from a study of T cell changes during pregnancy in multiple sclerosis. The length of the CDR3 is 15 residues. Trimming at V came to 3 bases and at J to 6 bases, leaving 8 bases not matched to a gene. Per germline, CDR1 MDHEN and CDR2 SYDVKM. The data were produced by immunoSEQ multiplex PCR, yet TCRdb's version contains in-frame clones alone and is incomplete. The repertoire holds 70,000 or so clones, with around 90% as singletons. This receptor was taken from a female donor with multiple sclerosis, enrolled in a pregnancy study. V gene TRBV28 combines with J gene TRBJ1-5; 7 bases fit TRBD1. The input for sequencing was CD4+ T cells from peripheral blood mononuclear cells, taken after pregnancy. In DNA, the CDR3 is TGTGCCAGCAGTTTCCCACAGGGGATTGTTCAGCCCCAGCATTTT. Translating gives CASSFPQGIVQPQHF.